This T cell receptor (beta chain) was recorded in a study of blood T cells in healthy people across ages. V shed 7 bases and J shed 2 bases, with 17 bases lying between them. This CDR3 comprises 16 residues. Germline CDR1 MNHEY, CDR2 SVGEGT. This clonotype was detected only a few times. A second PCR of roughly 6 to 12 cycles used a sample-barcoded 5' primer and a J-beta primer mix. One entry per CDR3 protein, called by TCRdb with MiXCR from the 5' RACE reads. The sample lists roughly 900,000 distinct CDR3 sequences, less than 35% occurring once. The sample comprised blood. The TCR sequence derives from an elderly woman in good health. This rearrangement joins TRBV6-2 or TRBV6-3 to TRBJ2-2; no clear D gene. The CDR3 loop reads CASMRKVTRNTGELFF. The CDR3 coding sequence is TGTGCCAGCATGAGGAAGGTGACAAGAAACACCGGGGAGCTGTTTTTT.